One and the same sample provided the 9 T cell receptor beta chains below, sequenced in a study of chemoradiotherapy in HPV16-positive cancers. This table comes from immunoSEQ multiplex PCR, and its TCRdb copy is limited to in-frame clones, with some not included. This sample carries about 22,000 clones, roughly 89% of them seen once, and the ten largest clones take 15% to 20%. The sequencing here drew on blood, taken from a patient who underwent chemoradiotherapy. These receptors all come from a human donor with HPV-associated anogenital cancer.

The rearrangement uses TRBV4-3 and TRBJ2-2; D is undetermined. Germline CDR1 is LGHNA and CDR2 is YSLEER. This CDR3 contains 13 residues. Trimming shortened V by 1 base and J by 8 bases, and 8 bases separated the two germline ends. CDR3 loop: CASSQVWKGELFF. CDR3 in DNA: TGCGCCAGCAGCCAAGTGTGGAAGGGGGAGCTGTTTTTT.

This clone has only one observation. This sequence joins TRBV4-1 and TRBJ2-5, with 8 bases identical to TRBD1. This CDR3 is built from 15 residues. J gave up 1 base and V 6 bases, and 7 bases lay outside the gene matches. Germline values: CDR1 MGHRA, CDR2 YSYEKL. The CDR3 DNA reads as TGCGCCAGCAGGTACTCAGGGGGCCCCCAAGAGACCCAGTACTTC. This gives the protein CASRYSGGPQETQYF.

This rearrangement joins TRBV5-4 to TRBJ1-2; 9 bases match TRBD1. The CDR3 spans 14 residues. Trimming at V came to 4 bases and at J to 4 bases, leaving 5 bases not matched to a gene. CDR1 SGHNT and CDR2 YYREEE come from the germline V gene (reference sequence). The CDR3 reads CASSTGTGSYGYTF. CDR3 bases: TGTGCCAGCAGCACCGGGACAGGGTCCTATGGCTACACCTTC.

The V call is TRBV4-2, the J call TRBJ2-3; D remains unclear. The CDR3 loop spans 12 amino acids. V lost 2 bases and J lost 6, with 6 bases in between. The germline gives CDR1 LGHNA, CDR2 YNFKEQ. The CDR3 coding sequence is TGTGCCAGCAGCCAATATCCGGATACGCAGTATTTT. It yields the protein CASSQYPDTQYF.

The chain carries TRBV28 and TRBJ1-4; no definite D call. V lost 6 bases to trimming and J lost 7 bases, with 9 bases between them. The CDR3 covers 12 residues. Germline V CDR1 and CDR2: MDHEN, SYDVKM. CDR3 loop: CASRRGVEKLFF. The CDR3 DNA reads as TGTGCCAGCAGGCGAGGCGTTGAAAAACTGTTTTTT.

This chain joins TRBV4-2 and TRBJ2-7; 11 nucleotides line up with TRBD2. Germline CDR1 is LGHNA and CDR2 is YNFKEQ. The CDR3 is made up of 15 amino acids. Trimming cost V 8 bases and J 0 bases; bases outside gene matches: 6. The CDR3 coding sequence is TGTGCCAGCGCCGCCGGGACTAGCGGCTCCTACGAGCAGTACTTC. Translation: CASAAGTSGSYEQYF.

This clone was seen a few times. The V call is TRBV9, the J call TRBJ2-7, with D tentatively TRBD2 (7 bases). Germline loops: CDR1 SGDLS, CDR2 YYNGEE. V dropped 0 bases and J dropped 4 bases, with 14 bases sitting between them. The CDR3 is 15 amino acids. In nucleotides, the CDR3 is TGTGCCAGCAGCGTAGGAGTAGGGGGAGGGTACGAGCAGTACTTC. It is translated as CASSVGVGGGYEQYF. Based on the CDR3 plus reference TRBV9 and TRBJ2-7, the full variable domain is DSGVTQTPKHLITATGQRVTLRCSPRSGDLSVYWYQQSLDQGLQFLIQYYNGEERAKGNILERFSAQQFPDLHSELNLSSLELGDSALYFCASSVGVGGGYEQYFGPGTRLTVT.

The chain has TRBV5-1 and TRBJ2-5; 7 bases are a match to TRBD2. This CDR3 has 13 residues. Germline CDR1 SGHRS, CDR2 YFSETQ. The J segment lost 4 bases and the V segment lost 0 bases, leaving 0 bases of the junction unmatched. The CDR3 here is CASSLGGGETQYF. CDR3 nucleotide sequence: TGCGCCAGCAGCTTGGGCGGGGGAGAGACCCAGTACTTC. The complete variable domain, with remaining parts taken from reference TRBV5-1 and TRBJ2-5, reads KAGVTQTPRYLIKTRGQQVTLSCSPISGHRSVSWYQQTPGQGLQFLFEYFSETQRNKGNFPGRFSGRQFSNSRSEMNVSTLELGDSALYLCASSLGGGETQYFGPGTRLLVL.

This rearrangement joins TRBV4-2 to TRBJ2-1; 7 nucleotides agree with TRBD2. V was pared by 3 bases and J by 7 bases, with 6 bases of the junction left unmatched. Germline loops: CDR1 LGHNA, CDR2 YNFKEQ. CDR3 length equals 14 residues. The CDR3 spells CASSHRSGKNEQFF. For the CDR3, the DNA is TGTGCCAGCAGCCATCGGAGCGGGAAGAATGAGCAGTTCTTC.